The present T cell receptor beta chain was sequenced within a study of cytomegalovirus exposure and HLA in healthy donors. Findings and limits, study-wide: A subsequent analysis found that TCR clusters from the first cohort also tended to co-occur in the 130 or so validation repertoires, with about 94% of cluster scores above 0.

Sequenced by immunoSEQ multiplex PCR; TCRdb stores in-frame clones only, minus some. The sample includes roughly 180,000 clones, around 86% of them seen just once. Of note for this clone: Its specificity is unknown.

The CDR3 covers 15 residues. Looked up from germline, CDR1 is MNHEY and CDR2 is SVGAGI. After removal of 4 bases from V and 4 bases from J, the junction contained 1 base not matched to a gene. The donors were in the approximately 120-subject validation cohort, distinct from the approximately 700-subject first cohort. The source material was PBMCs. This TCR came from a man aged 30 to 45 in good health and CMV-seropositive. The chain employs TRBV6-5 and TRBJ2-7, with 16 bases that match TRBD2. The CDR3 DNA sequence: TGTGCCAGCAGTTTGGGACTAGCGGGGGGGTACGAGCAGTACTTC. Encoded protein: CASSLGLAGGYEQYF.